This TCR beta chain appears in the sequencing data of a study of T cells in Graves' hyperthyroidism and ophthalmopathy. Study-level findings and limits: Ophthalmopathy, which appeared later, was predicted by the model a median about 6 months before onset.

The trim removed 5 bases at V and 1 base at J, leaving 4 bases unmatched. Germline V gives CDR1 SGHVS, CDR2 FNYEAQ. This CDR3 spans 16 amino acids. This clonotype was counted at least ten times. Its antigen is undetermined. Researchers took RNA transcripts and amplified the TCR beta CDR3 regions from them. The TCR CDR3 was amplified in a first-round RT-PCR using the HTBI primer set. Using its own MiXCR run on the multiplex PCR reads, TCRdb lists one record per CDR3 protein. In the table there are approximately 500,000 distinct CDR3 sequences, 35% to 55% of which are singletons. Patients aged 18 to 65 had newly diagnosed hyperthyroidism lasting under 2 months.

V is TRBV7-6 and J is TRBJ1-5; 11 nucleotides match TRBD1. The sequencing input was peripheral blood or thyroid tissue (not recorded which). This TCR derives from a woman in her late teens or twenties with Graves' hyperthyroidism. The CDR3 loop is CASSPGTGGSNQPQHF. The CDR3 nucleotides read TGTGCCAGCAGCCCCGGGACAGGGGGGAGCAATCAGCCCCAGCATTTT.